Listed below are T cell receptor beta chains from one sample, sequenced in a study of blood T cell repertoires in COVID-19. Assay: immunoSEQ multiplex PCR; the TCRdb copy retains only in-frame clones and omits some. Found here are 430,000 or so clones, around nine tenths of them singletons; the top ten hold 1.5% to 2%. The sample was PBMCs or T cells enriched from blood (not recorded which). These receptors were collected from a woman between 40 and 55 years old who had recovered from COVID-19. Both conserved end residues are part of each CDR3. D genes are given only for firm matches. Clone sizes are given selectively: once, few, many, or a class where the clone is expanded.

CDR3: CASSLGTSGGYEQYF; DNA: TGTGCCAGCAGCTTAGGTACTAGCGGAGGATACGAGCAGTACTTC; J: TRBJ2-7; D: TRBD2; V: TRBV7-8; size: .
CDR3: CASSPQGGSGTDTQYF; DNA: TGTGCCAGCTCACCACAAGGGGGCTCGGGCACAGATACGCAGTATTTT; J: TRBJ2-3; D: TRBD1; V: TRBV18; size: .
CDR3: CAWRAGLAGLRETQYF; DNA: TGTGCCTGGAGAGCGGGACTAGCGGGTTTACGAGAGACCCAGTACTTC; J: TRBJ2-5; D: TRBD2; V: TRBV30; size: .
CDR3: CAIGQRYEQYF; DNA: TGTGCCATCGGGCAACGCTACGAGCAGTACTTC; J: TRBJ2-7; D: .; V: TRBV10-3; size: .
CDR3: CASSPRLAGGETQYF; DNA: TGTGCCAGCAGCCCGAGACTAGCGGGAGGGGAGACCCAGTACTTC; J: TRBJ2-5; D: TRBD2; V: TRBV7-8; size: .
CDR3: CASSLTRVPYYNEQFF; DNA: TGTGCCAGCAGCTTGACTAGGGTGCCATATTACAATGAGCAGTTCTTC; J: TRBJ2-1; D: .; V: TRBV11-2; size: once
CDR3: CASRAGLADNEQFF; DNA: TGTGCCAGCAGAGCGGGACTAGCGGACAATGAGCAGTTCTTC; J: TRBJ2-1; D: TRBD2; V: TRBV5-4; size: .
CDR3: CASGTTSYEQYF; DNA: TGTGCTAGTGGCACCACAAGCTACGAGCAGTACTTC; J: TRBJ2-7; D: .; V: TRBV12-5; size: .
CDR3: CASSQDGEGVTDTQYF; DNA: TGTGCCAGCAGCCAAGATGGAGAGGGAGTCACAGATACGCAGTATTTT; J: TRBJ2-3; D: .; V: TRBV3-1/TRBV3-2; size: .
CDR3: CASSGGTGSFTEAFF; DNA: TGCGCCAGCAGCGGAGGGACAGGGTCTTTCACTGAAGCTTTCTTT; J: TRBJ1-1; D: TRBD1; V: TRBV5-1; size: once
CDR3: CATSDPRASGRTDTQYF; DNA: TGTGCCACCAGTGATCCCCGGGCTAGCGGACGCACAGATACGCAGTATTTT; J: TRBJ2-3; D: TRBD2; V: TRBV24-1; size: .
CDR3: CASSTGLAGGPLETQYF; DNA: TGTGCCAGCAGCACCGGACTAGCGGGAGGGCCGTTAGAGACCCAGTACTTC; J: TRBJ2-5; D: TRBD2; V: TRBV7-7; size: .
CDR3: CASSYSMTGRQPQHF; DNA: TGTGCCAGCAGTTACTCGATGACAGGCCGTCAGCCCCAGCATTTT; J: TRBJ1-5; D: .; V: TRBV6-5; size: .
CDR3: CASSDLQGEGRNEQFF; DNA: TGCGCCAGCAGTGACCTACAGGGGGAGGGCCGCAATGAGCAGTTCTTC; J: TRBJ2-1; D: .; V: TRBV10-1; size: .
CDR3: CASSSITPLTGTGAWFRHTGELFF; DNA: TGTGCCAGCAGCTCCATTACCCCCTTGACCGGGACAGGGGCTTGGTTTCGGCACACCGGGGAGCTGTTTTTT; J: TRBJ2-2; D: TRBD1; V: TRBV7-1; size: .
CDR3: CASSVKQGEYGYTF; DNA: TGTGCCAGCAGCGTCAAACAGGGGGAGTATGGCTACACCTTC; J: TRBJ1-2; D: TRBD1; V: TRBV3-1/TRBV3-2; size: .
CDR3: CASKDFTDTQYF; DNA: TGTGCCAGCAAGGACTTCACAGATACGCAGTATTTT; J: TRBJ2-3; D: .; V: TRBV18; size: .
CDR3: CASSGGGNGEQYF; DNA: TGTGCCAGCAGTGGCGGGGGTAACGGCGAGCAGTACTTC; J: TRBJ2-7; D: TRBD2; V: TRBV2; size: .
CDR3: CASSSNRGMGTDTQYF; DNA: TGTGCCAGCAGCTCGAACAGGGGTATGGGCACAGATACGCAGTATTTT; J: TRBJ2-3; D: TRBD1; V: TRBV5-4; size: .
CDR3: CASSFPSGLAGHWFF; DNA: TGTGCCAGCAGCTTCCCCTCGGGACTAGCGGGTCACTGGTTCTTC; J: TRBJ2-1; D: TRBD2; V: TRBV7-8; size: .
CDR3: CASSYGDRSYGYTF; DNA: TGTGCCAGCAGTTACGGGGACAGGTCCTATGGCTACACCTTC; J: TRBJ1-2; D: TRBD1; V: TRBV6-5; size: .
CDR3: CASSLSGLLGQAGANVLTF; DNA: TGTGCCAGCAGTTTATCTGGTCTCTTAGGACAGGCTGGGGCCAACGTCCTGACTTTC; J: TRBJ2-6; D: TRBD1; V: TRBV27; size: .
CDR3: CASSQDRAVRGYTF; DNA: TGTGCCAGCTCACAGGACAGGGCGGTACGGGGCTACACCTTC; J: TRBJ1-2; D: TRBD1; V: TRBV18; size: .
CDR3: CASSFSGTGAPRYGYTF; DNA: TGTGCCAGCAGCTTTTCCGGGACAGGGGCCCCCCGCTATGGCTACACCTTC; J: TRBJ1-2; D: TRBD1; V: TRBV5-5; size: .
CDR3: CASSEGGYGYTF; DNA: TGTGCCAGCAGTGAGGGAGGCTATGGCTACACCTTC; J: TRBJ1-2; D: .; V: TRBV2; size: .
CDR3: CASSPSGSTDTQYF; DNA: TGTGCCAGTAGCCCTAGCGGTAGCACAGATACGCAGTATTTT; J: TRBJ2-3; D: TRBD2; V: TRBV19; size: .
CDR3: CASSLLAGGPRGGTQYF; DNA: TGTGCCAGCAGCTTACTAGCGGGAGGCCCACGGGGAGGGACCCAGTACTTC; J: TRBJ2-5; D: TRBD2; V: TRBV7-8; size: .
CDR3: CASGAGADTEAFF; DNA: TGTGCCTCAGGAGCGGGGGCGGACACTGAAGCTTTCTTT; J: TRBJ1-1; D: .; V: TRBV19; size: .
CDR3: CASSYRSYSYNSPLHF; DNA: TGTGCCAGCAGTTACCGGTCTTACTCCTATAATTCACCCCTCCACTTT; J: TRBJ1-6; D: .; V: TRBV6-2/TRBV6-3; size: .
CDR3: CASSDRVGQPQHF; DNA: TGTGCCAGCAGTGACAGGGTTGGGCAGCCCCAGCATTTT; J: TRBJ1-5; D: .; V: TRBV25-1; size: .
CDR3: CASTTGTAYEQYF; DNA: TGTGCCAGCACAACCGGGACAGCCTACGAGCAGTACTTC; J: TRBJ2-7; D: TRBD1; V: TRBV6-5; size: .
CDR3: CASSLALHNTEAFF; DNA: TGCGCCAGCAGCTTGGCATTACACAACACTGAAGCTTTCTTT; J: TRBJ1-1; D: .; V: TRBV5-1; size: .
CDR3: CASSLAPQGAALNEQFF; DNA: TGTGCCAGCAGCTTGGCCCCCCAGGGGGCAGCTCTAAATGAGCAGTTCTTC; J: TRBJ2-1; D: TRBD1; V: TRBV5-4; size: .
CDR3: CASSVKTGVHEAETQYF; DNA: TGTGCCAGCAGCGTGAAAACCGGGGTACATGAGGCGGAGACCCAGTACTTC; J: TRBJ2-5; D: .; V: TRBV9; size: .
CDR3: CASSDLGGRRTGELFF; DNA: TGTGCCAGCAGTGACTTAGGCGGGAGGAGGACCGGGGAGCTGTTTTTT; J: TRBJ2-2; D: TRBD2; V: TRBV6-4; size: .
CDR3: CASSLDRGGQETQYF; DNA: TGTGCCAGCAGCTTAGATCGAGGGGGACAGGAGACCCAGTACTTC; J: TRBJ2-5; D: TRBD1; V: TRBV11-2; size: .
CDR3: CASSQSLAGVDTQYF; DNA: TGCGCCAGCAGCCAAAGCCTAGCGGGAGTTGATACGCAGTATTTT; J: TRBJ2-3; D: TRBD2; V: TRBV4-3; size: .
CDR3: CASSVGLAGASYEQYF; DNA: TGTGCCAGCAGCGTAGGACTAGCGGGTGCGTCCTACGAGCAGTACTTC; J: TRBJ2-7; D: TRBD2; V: TRBV9; size: .
CDR3: CATSRGQGPSTDTQYF; DNA: TGTGCCACCAGCAGAGGTCAGGGTCCTAGCACAGATACGCAGTATTTT; J: TRBJ2-3; D: .; V: TRBV15; size: once
CDR3: CATSRVPHGPQHF; DNA: TGTGCCACCAGCAGAGTCCCCCACGGGCCCCAGCATTTT; J: TRBJ1-5; D: .; V: TRBV15; size: once
CDR3: CASSQPDAGGAVSNQPQHF; DNA: TGCGCCAGCAGCCAACCGGACGCGGGGGGGGCGGTTAGCAATCAGCCCCAGCATTTT; J: TRBJ1-5; D: .; V: TRBV4-1; size: .
CDR3: CASSLVDTSNSPLHF; DNA: TGTGCCAGCAGTTTAGTCGACACGTCAAATTCACCCCTCCACTTT; J: TRBJ1-6; D: .; V: TRBV27; size: .
CDR3: CASSSPGTGISGELFF; DNA: TGCGCCAGCAGCTCGCCCGGGACAGGGATCTCCGGGGAGCTGTTTTTT; J: TRBJ2-2; D: TRBD1; V: TRBV5-1; size: .
CDR3: CASSNWGVNEKLFF; DNA: TGTGCCAGTAGTAACTGGGGGGTTAATGAAAAACTGTTTTTT; J: TRBJ1-4; D: .; V: TRBV19; size: .
CDR3: CASSLDRSYEQYF; DNA: TGTGCCAGCAGCCTGGACAGGTCCTACGAGCAGTACTTC; J: TRBJ2-7; D: TRBD1; V: TRBV13; size: .
CDR3: CASNLGLAGGPETQYF; DNA: TGCGCCAGCAACCTCGGATTAGCGGGAGGCCCAGAGACCCAGTACTTC; J: TRBJ2-5; D: TRBD2; V: TRBV5-1; size: .
CDR3: CASRLQDLLSAQHF; DNA: TGTGCCAGCAGATTACAGGACCTCCTATCCGCCCAGCATTTT; J: TRBJ1-5; D: .; V: TRBV2; size: .
CDR3: CASSLARGEAFF; DNA: TGTGCCAGCAGCTTGGCTCGGGGTGAAGCTTTCTTT; J: TRBJ1-1; D: .; V: TRBV7-2; size: .
CDR3: CASSLGGGAGSIYEQYF; DNA: TGTGCCAGCAGCTTAGGTGGGGGGGCCGGGTCCATCTACGAGCAGTACTTC; J: TRBJ2-7; D: .; V: TRBV13; size: .
CDR3: CASSPLPDTQYF; DNA: TGTGCCAGCAGCCCTCTCCCAGATACGCAGTATTTT; J: TRBJ2-3; D: .; V: TRBV14; size: .
CDR3: CSVDFVGGTEAFF; DNA: TGCAGCGTTGATTTCGTTGGAGGCACTGAAGCTTTCTTT; J: TRBJ1-1; D: .; V: TRBV29-1; size: .
CDR3: CASSPRLSNQPQHF; DNA: TGTGCCAGCAGTCCCCGTTTGAGCAATCAGCCCCAGCATTTT; J: TRBJ1-5; D: .; V: TRBV27; size: .
CDR3: CATTMAQGYEQYF; DNA: TGTGCCACTACCATGGCCCAGGGCTACGAGCAGTACTTC; J: TRBJ2-7; D: .; V: TRBV18; size: .
CDR3: CASSPSGEGQYF; DNA: TGTGCCAGCTCACCGTCAGGCGAGGGGCAGTACTTC; J: TRBJ2-7; D: .; V: TRBV18; size: .
CDR3: CASSRTSANTGELFF; DNA: TGCGCCAGCAGCCGTACCAGCGCGAACACCGGGGAGCTGTTTTTT; J: TRBJ2-2; D: .; V: TRBV4-3; size: .
CDR3: CASSQERAQETQYF; DNA: TGCGCCAGCAGCCAAGAGCGGGCCCAAGAGACCCAGTACTTC; J: TRBJ2-5; D: .; V: TRBV4-3; size: .
CDR3: CASSQLAGLNTGELFF; DNA: TGTGCCAGCAGCCAACTAGCGGGACTGAACACCGGGGAGCTGTTTTTT; J: TRBJ2-2; D: TRBD2; V: TRBV6-2/TRBV6-3; size: .
CDR3: CASSLRGFGQPQHF; DNA: TGCGCCAGCAGCTTGCGGGGGTTCGGACAGCCCCAGCATTTT; J: TRBJ1-5; D: .; V: TRBV5-1; size: once
CDR3: CASSQELERSSSPLYNEQFF; DNA: TGCGCCAGCAGCCAAGAACTGGAGAGGTCCTCCTCTCCTCTATACAATGAGCAGTTCTTC; J: TRBJ2-1; D: .; V: TRBV4-1; size: once